The next 21 T cell receptor beta chains were all read from a single sample in a study of blood T cell repertoires in COVID-19. Measured with immunoSEQ multiplex PCR; TCRdb has only the in-frame clones, and not every one. The sample records some 300,000 clones, nearly 90% being singletons. The sample consisted of peripheral blood. Receptors originate from a woman between 35 and 50 years old with COVID-19, enrolled during active disease.

This rearrangement joins TRBV28 to TRBJ1-1; TRBD1 is a possible D gene (6 bases). V gave up 9 bases and J gave up 7 bases, with 21 bases separating them. In germline, CDR1 is MDHEN, CDR2 SYDVKM. The CDR3 extends over 14 amino acids. In DNA form, the CDR3 reads TGTGCCAGTCGATACAGGGCTCTAGCCCTTGAAGCTTTCTTT. Encoded protein: CASRYRALALEAFF.

V is TRBV24-1 and J is TRBJ2-7, with 8 bases matching TRBD2. The CDR3 length is 15 residues. The germline V gene encodes CDR1 KGHDR and CDR2 SFDVKD. The V segment lost 4 bases and the J segment 0 bases; nucleotides outside the gene matches: 4. CDR3 DNA: TGTGCCACCAGTGAAAAAGCGGGGGACTCCTACGAGCAGTACTTC. Encoded protein: CATSEKAGDSYEQYF.

This clone was counted once. This rearrangement joins TRBV7-3 to TRBJ1-4, with D maybe TRBD1 (6 bases). Germline CDR1 SGHTA, CDR2 FQGTGA. Between the trimmed V and J ends, which lost 4 bases and 4 bases, there was a span of 13 bases. CDR3 length equals 15 residues. The CDR3: CASSSSGASNEKLFF. DNA for the CDR3: TGTGCCAGCAGCTCTTCAGGGGCTAGTAATGAAAAACTGTTTTTT. Full variable domain (remainder filled in from reference TRBV7-3 and TRBJ1-4): GAGVSQTPSNKVTEKGKYVELRCDPISGHTALYWYRQSLGQGPEFLIYFQGTGAADDSGLPNDRFFAVRPEGSVSTLKIQRTERGDSAVYLCASSSSGASNEKLFFGSGTQLSVL.

The J gene is TRBJ1-1, the V gene TRBV5-5; D is ambiguous. Trimming took off 4 bases at V and 4 bases at J, with 14 bases between the two ends. From germline, CDR1 is SGHKS and CDR2 YYEKEE (reference sequence). This CDR3 spans 14 amino acids. Here the CDR3 DNA reads TGTGCCAGCAGCCCTTCCTCGGGATTCACTGAAGCTTTCTTT. It codes for CASSPSSGFTEAFF.

This chain connects TRBV28 to TRBJ1-1; D not resolved. CDR1 is MDHEN and CDR2 is SYDVKM in the germline V gene. The CDR3 loop spans 11 amino acids. The V end was cut by 9 bases, the J end by 1 base, with 6 bases between. The CDR3 DNA sequence: TGTGCCAGTAGACAGAACACTGAAGCTTTCTTT. This translates into CASRQNTEAFF.

The chain employs TRBV6-2 or TRBV6-3 and TRBJ2-7; D gene unclear. This CDR3 has 14 residues. The germline gives CDR1 MNHEY, CDR2 SVGEGT. V gave up 0 bases and J gave up 2 bases, with 8 bases separating them. CDR3 bases: TGTGCCAGCAGTTACTCGACTGTAACCTACGAGCAGTACTTC. Encoded protein: CASSYSTVTYEQYF.

Only one count was recorded for this clone. The rearrangement links TRBV7-3 to TRBJ1-1; 8 nucleotides agree with TRBD1. The J segment lost 5 bases and the V segment lost 5 bases, leaving 7 bases of the junction unmatched. This CDR3 is 14 amino acids long. Germline values: CDR1 SGHTA, CDR2 FQGTGA. CDR3 sequence reads: CASSPGTGRTEAFF. CDR3 bases: TGTGCCAGCAGCCCCGGGACAGGAAGGACTGAAGCTTTCTTT.

The genes are TRBV5-4 and TRBJ2-7, with 8 bases fitting TRBD2. With 0 bases clipped from V and 2 bases from J, the junction kept 4 bases outside the gene matches. The CDR3 consists of 15 residues. From germline, CDR1 is SGHNT and CDR2 YYREEE (reference sequence). In nucleotides, the CDR3 is TGTGCCAGCAGCTTGGCGACGCGGGAGGCCTACGAGCAGTACTTC. It specifies CASSLATREAYEQYF.

V usage is TRBV12-3 or TRBV12-4 and J usage is TRBJ1-6, with a tentative D call TRBD1 (6 bases). CDR3 size: 13 residues. Trimming took 9 bases from V and 4 from J, leaving 10 bases between them. The CDR3 DNA is TGTGCCAGGACAGGCCTGTATAATTCACCCCTCCACTTT. It translates to CARTGLYNSPLHF.

This rearrangement joins TRBV5-4 to TRBJ1-1; D is perhaps TRBD1 (6 bases). Germline lookup yields CDR1 SGHNT and CDR2 YYREEE (reference sequence). The CDR3 is made up of 13 amino acids. V was trimmed by 2 bases and J by 7 bases, leaving 12 bases between them. The CDR3 sequence: CASSLPQGNEAFF. The CDR3 DNA follows: TGTGCCAGCAGCTTACCTCAGGGGAATGAAGCTTTCTTT.

The chain couples TRBV2 to TRBJ1-6; D perhaps matches TRBD1 (6 bases). The CDR3 totals 14 residues. CDR1 SNHLY and CDR2 FYNNEI come from the germline V gene. Deletions cut 4 bases from V and 10 bases from J, with 14 bases between. CDR3 residues: CASSAKQGGSPLHF. The CDR3 coding sequence is TGTGCCAGCAGTGCCAAACAGGGTGGCTCACCCCTCCACTTT.

This clone was observed once. V is TRBV3-1 (or the pseudogene TRBV3-2) and J is TRBJ1-6, with D maybe TRBD1 (6 bases). From germline, CDR1 is LGHDT and CDR2 YNNKEL (reference sequence). Trimming removed 4 bases from V and 6 bases from J, with 10 bases in between. The CDR3 is 14 amino acids. As DNA, the CDR3 is TGTGCCAGCAGCCCCTTACAGGGTAATTCACCCCTCCACTTT. Its protein is CASSPLQGNSPLHF.

The chain recombines TRBV6-6 with TRBJ1-1, with D perhaps TRBD1 (6 bases). Trimming took 6 bases from V and 2 from J, leaving 19 bases between them. Germline CDR1 reads MNHNY; CDR2 reads SVGAGI (reference sequence). The CDR3 totals 16 residues. The CDR3 region has the DNA TGTGCCAGCAGCCCCTTACAGGGTACGTTAAACACTGAAGCTTTCTTT. Protein: CASSPLQGTLNTEAFF.

This clone appeared once. The J gene is TRBJ1-4, the V gene TRBV30; D gene unclear. Per the germline V gene, CDR1 is GTSNPN and CDR2 is SVGIG (reference sequence). The CDR3 totals 15 residues. V was pared by 2 bases and J by 0 bases, with 10 bases between. CDR3 in DNA: TGTGCCTGGAGTCTGAAGCGAACAACTAATGAAAAACTGTTTTTT. Amino acid sequence: CAWSLKRTTNEKLFF.

The chain carries TRBV3-1 (or the pseudogene TRBV3-2) and TRBJ2-2, with D perhaps matching TRBD2 (6 bases). The V gene's germline CDR1 is LGHDT and CDR2 YNNKEL (reference sequence). The CDR3 spans 18 residues. Trimming left V 4 bases short and J 5 bases short, with 23 bases between. The CDR3 region is CASSPPISSAQWTGELFF. The CDR3 nucleotides read TGTGCCAGCAGCCCCCCCATTTCTAGCGCCCAGTGGACCGGGGAGCTGTTTTTT.

V gene TRBV18 combines with J gene TRBJ1-1, with 7 bases that match TRBD1. After removal of 3 bases from V and 1 base from J, the junction contained 8 bases not matched to a gene. The germline gives CDR1 KGHSH, CDR2 LQKENI. The CDR3 sequence is 16 residues long. The CDR3 here is CASSPLQGSSNTEAFF. The CDR3 DNA is TGTGCCAGCTCACCGCTACAGGGGAGCTCGAACACTGAAGCTTTCTTT.

The rearrangement links TRBV18 to TRBJ2-7, with TRBD2 identical over 8 bases. Germline loops: CDR1 KGHSH, CDR2 LQKENI. The CDR3 is 13 amino acids. V gave up 3 bases and J gave up 3 bases; unmatched junction bases: 1. The CDR3 sequence: CASSPAGGYEQYF. In DNA form, the CDR3 reads TGTGCCAGCTCACCGGCGGGGGGCTACGAGCAGTACTTC.

The rearrangement links TRBV27 to TRBJ1-5; a weak D match, TRBD1 (5 bases). The CDR3 runs to 12 residues. CDR1 and CDR2 (germline): MNHEY, SMNVEV (reference sequence). The ends were cut back, 8 bases at V and 6 bases at J, with 11 bases in the middle. The CDR3 nucleotides are TGTGCCAGCGGGGGGGAAGGTCAGCCCCAGCATTTT. It encodes CASGGEGQPQHF.

V gene TRBV18 combines with J gene TRBJ1-1; D remains ambiguous. Germline lookup yields CDR1 KGHSH and CDR2 LQKENI. CDR3 size: 13 residues. The ends were cut back, 8 bases at V and 2 bases at J, with 12 bases in the middle. Here the CDR3 DNA reads TGTGCCAGCCGTGGGGAGGTAAACACTGAAGCTTTCTTT. Its protein is CASRGEVNTEAFF.

CDR3 sequence reads: CASSFGGSQPQHF. The CDR3 DNA sequence: TGCGCCAGCAGTTTTGGAGGTAGTCAGCCCCAGCATTTT. The V gene is TRBV5-1, the J gene TRBJ1-5; D unresolved. The CDR3 consists of 13 residues. Germline CDR1 SGHRS, CDR2 YFSETQ. The V end was cut by 5 bases, the J end by 6 bases, with 12 bases between.

V is TRBV19 and J is TRBJ2-1, with TRBD2 identical over 11 bases. This CDR3 spans 15 amino acids. V lost 7 bases and J lost 9; bases outside the gene matches: 11. Per germline, CDR1 LNHDA and CDR2 SQIVND (reference sequence). CDR3 sequence (DNA): TGTGCCAGTATCGGGCTAGCGGGAGGTCACGGTGAGCAGTTCTTC. This sequence encodes CASIGLAGGHGEQFF.